The 26 T cell receptor beta chains below come from one sample, sequenced in a study of T cell changes during pregnancy in multiple sclerosis. Profiled with immunoSEQ multiplex PCR; TCRdb holds only in-frame clones, not every one. The sample consists of approximately 84,000 clones, approximately 94% of them appearing once. Sequenced here: peripheral blood, sampled in the third trimester of pregnancy. The receptor set was obtained from a female donor with multiple sclerosis, enrolled in a pregnancy study.

The CDR3 reads CASSIDPLPPNTEAFF. The DNA of the CDR3 is TGTGCCAGTAGTATAGACCCTCTCCCCCCGAACACTGAAGCTTTCTTT. V usage is TRBV19 and J usage is TRBJ1-1, with D uncertain. Trimming removed 0 bases at V and 1 base at J, with 12 bases between. The germline CDR1 and CDR2 sequences are LNHDA and SQIVND (reference sequence). The CDR3 has 16 residues.

This clone has just one count. This rearrangement joins TRBV30 to TRBJ1-1; 8 bases align to TRBD1. The germline CDR1 and CDR2 sequences are GTSNPN and SVGIG (reference sequence). Unmatched junction bases numbered 18, after V lost 7 bases and J lost 11 bases. The CDR3 is 14 amino acids. CDR3 residues: CAFQSRNQGASAFF. As DNA, the CDR3 is TGTGCCTTCCAGAGCAGGAATCAGGGGGCCAGCGCTTTCTTT. The full variable domain, its missing parts supplied by reference TRBV30 and TRBJ1-1, is SQTIHQWPATLVQPVGSPLSLECTVEGTSNPNLYWYRQAAGRGLQLLFYSVGIGQISSEVPQNLSASRPQDRQFILSSKKLLLSDSGFYLCAFQSRNQGASAFFGQGTRLTVV.

CDR3 amino acids: CASSAASGGPPDTQYF. The CDR3, as DNA: TGCGCCAGCAGTGCCGCTTCGGGGGGCCCCCCAGATACGCAGTATTTT. The chain combines TRBV10-1 with TRBJ2-3, with D possibly TRBD2 on 7 matching bases. Germline-derived CDR1 and CDR2 are WNHNN and SYGVQD (reference sequence). Trimming left V 4 bases short and J 4 bases short, with 18 bases between. The CDR3 is made up of 16 amino acids.

The count of this clone is one. The chain uses TRBV5-4 and TRBJ2-1; no clear D. The germline gives CDR1 SGHNT, CDR2 YYREEE (reference sequence). V was pared by 4 bases and J by 8 bases, with 10 bases between. The CDR3 runs to 12 residues. CDR3 bases: TGTGCCAGCAGCCCGGCGGCTGATGAGCAGTTCTTC. Translated: CASSPAADEQFF.

This clone appeared a single time. The CDR3 sequence: CASRGNVLGEISYEQYF. As DNA, the CDR3 is TGTGCCAGCAGGGGAAACGTACTTGGGGAGATATCCTACGAGCAGTACTTC. The V and J genes are TRBV2 and TRBJ2-7, with D perhaps matching TRBD2 (5 bases). Trimming cost V 6 bases and J 1 base, with 22 bases left between them. Germline CDR1 SNHLY, CDR2 FYNNEI. This CDR3 is built from 17 residues.

The gene calls are TRBV6-1 and TRBJ1-5, with 8 bases identical to TRBD1. The CDR3 contains 15 residues. Germline CDR1 and CDR2: MNHNS and SASEGT. The ends lost 6 bases at V and 4 bases at J; junction bases unmatched: 8. CDR3 loop: CASSERTGTNQPQHF. DNA for the CDR3: TGTGCCAGCAGCGAACGGACAGGGACAAATCAGCCCCAGCATTTT.

V is TRBV27 and J is TRBJ1-1; 11 bases are a match to TRBD1. Germline V gives CDR1 MNHEY, CDR2 SMNVEV (reference sequence). This CDR3 region has 14 residues. The trim removed 3 bases at V and 4 bases at J, leaving 1 base unmatched. The CDR3 DNA sequence: TGTGCCAGCAGTTTCGGGACAGGGGGCACTGAAGCTTTCTTT. It codes for CASSFGTGGTEAFF.

The V call is TRBV7-9, the J call TRBJ2-2; 8 bases map to TRBD1. CDR3 size: 15 residues. Looked up from germline, CDR1 is SEHNR and CDR2 is FQNEAQ (reference sequence). J gave up 4 bases and V 1 base, and 2 bases lay outside the gene matches. The CDR3 loop is CASSLGTGSTGELFF. CDR3 coding DNA: TGTGCCAGCAGCTTAGGGACAGGGTCCACCGGGGAGCTGTTTTTT.

The rearrangement links TRBV5-1 to TRBJ2-1, with 10 bases identical to TRBD1. Unmatched junction bases numbered 4, after V lost 5 bases and J lost 2 bases. CDR3 size: 15 residues. Looked up from germline, CDR1 is SGHRS and CDR2 is YFSETQ. The CDR3, as DNA: TGCGCCAGCAGACTGGGGACAGGGGCCTACAATGAGCAGTTCTTC. Translation: CASRLGTGAYNEQFF. The variable domain in full, completed from reference TRBV5-1 and TRBJ2-1, reads KAGVTQTPRYLIKTRGQQVTLSCSPISGHRSVSWYQQTPGQGLQFLFEYFSETQRNKGNFPGRFSGRQFSNSRSEMNVSTLELGDSALYLCASRLGTGAYNEQFFGPGTRLTVL.

This clone was seen just once. The genes are TRBV11-2 and TRBJ2-1; 8 bases map to TRBD2. The V segment lost 0 bases and the J segment 1 base; nucleotides outside the gene matches: 2. The CDR3 runs to 16 residues. Germline V CDR1 and CDR2: SGHAT, FQNNGV. CDR3 sequence (DNA): TGTGCCAGCAGCTTAGATCGGGGGGGTTCCTACAATGAGCAGTTCTTC. This encodes CASSLDRGGSYNEQFF.

This chain uses TRBV5-1 with TRBJ1-5, with a possible D match to TRBD1 (6 bases). The germline CDR1 and CDR2 sequences are SGHRS and YFSETQ. With 5 bases removed from V and 3 bases from J, the gap between germline ends came to 15 bases. CDR3 length equals 15 residues. DNA for the CDR3: TGCGCCAGCAGGTTTACGGACAGAGACAATCAGCCCCAGCATTTT. Its translation: CASRFTDRDNQPQHF. Based on the CDR3 plus reference TRBV5-1 and TRBJ1-5, the full variable domain is KAGVTQTPRYLIKTRGQQVTLSCSPISGHRSVSWYQQTPGQGLQFLFEYFSETQRNKGNFPGRFSGRQFSNSRSEMNVSTLELGDSALYLCASRFTDRDNQPQHFGDGTRLSIL.

The chain recombines TRBV5-1 with TRBJ2-1; 8 positions agree with TRBD2. Looked up from germline, CDR1 is SGHRS and CDR2 is YFSETQ. V dropped 7 bases and J dropped 8; count of bases not matched to a gene: 14. This CDR3 has 15 residues. CDR3 region: CASGPSGGGGDEQFF. CDR3 sequence (DNA): TGCGCCAGCGGGCCGAGCGGGGGTGGTGGGGATGAGCAGTTCTTC.

Comment on this clone: Different DNA sequences within this sample yield the same CDR3. The CDR3 spells CASSFSSNQPQHF. The DNA of the CDR3 is TGTGCCAGCAGTTTTAGTAGCAATCAGCCCCAGCATTTT. The chain has TRBV27 and TRBJ1-5, with D unresolved. The CDR3 runs 13 residues. Trimming took off 3 bases at V and 0 bases at J, with 3 bases between the two ends. In germline, CDR1 is MNHEY, CDR2 SMNVEV (reference sequence).

The rearrangement links TRBV7-9 to TRBJ1-5, with D maybe TRBD1 (6 bases). Trimming shortened V by 5 bases and J by 3 bases, and 11 bases separated the two germline ends. This CDR3 region has 14 residues. The germline CDR1 and CDR2 sequences are SEHNR and FQNEAQ (reference sequence). The CDR3 here is CASSPTGNNQPQHF. CDR3 in DNA: TGTGCCAGCAGCCCTACAGGGAACAATCAGCCCCAGCATTTT.

The chain couples TRBV4-1 to TRBJ2-7; TRBD2 aligns across 10 bases. This CDR3 is 16 amino acids long. Germline V gene sequence: CDR1 MGHRA, CDR2 YSYEKL. Trimming cost V 1 base and J 6 bases; bases outside gene matches: 9. CDR3 amino acids: CASSQVERGGNAEQYF. CDR3 coding DNA: TGCGCCAGCAGCCAAGTAGAGCGGGGGGGCAACGCCGAGCAGTACTTC.

The gene calls are TRBV2 and TRBJ1-5; a weak D match, TRBD1 (5 bases). CDR1 is SNHLY, CDR2 FYNNEI, per germline. V lost 6 bases to trimming and J lost 6 bases, with 15 bases between them. The length of the CDR3 is 14 residues. This chain's CDR3 is CASSVGGMGQPQHF. Here the CDR3 DNA reads TGTGCCAGCAGCGTCGGGGGGATGGGTCAGCCCCAGCATTTT.

V and J are TRBV2 and TRBJ2-1, with TRBD1 as a possible D gene (6 bases). Germline CDR1 is SNHLY and CDR2 is FYNNEI. Trimming removed 6 bases at V and 7 bases at J, with 13 bases between. CDR3 length: 13 amino acids. CDR3 loop: CASREQGWNEQFF. CDR3 DNA sequence: TGTGCCAGCAGGGAACAGGGTTGGAATGAGCAGTTCTTC.

The chain links TRBV6-5 to TRBJ1-1, with D uncertain. The CDR3 loop spans 15 amino acids. Germline V gene lookup returns CDR1 MNHEY and CDR2 SVGAGI. Trimming took off 4 bases at V and 1 base at J, with 13 bases between the two ends. CDR3 nucleotide sequence: TGTGCCAGCAGTTCGCAATCGCCAGGGAACACTGAAGCTTTCTTT. This translates into CASSSQSPGNTEAFF.

The rearrangement joins TRBV9 to TRBJ1-4; D is undetermined. The CDR3 consists of 14 residues. Trimming pared 0 bases from V and 8 bases from J, leaving 11 bases between. Germline V gene lookup returns CDR1 SGDLS and CDR2 YYNGEE. The chain's CDR3 is CASSVGQAPEKLFF. CDR3 nucleotide sequence: TGTGCCAGCAGCGTAGGCCAGGCTCCGGAAAAACTGTTTTTT. Filled out from reference TRBV9 and TRBJ1-4, the complete variable domain reads DSGVTQTPKHLITATGQRVTLRCSPRSGDLSVYWYQQSLDQGLQFLIQYYNGEERAKGNILERFSAQQFPDLHSELNLSSLELGDSALYFCASSVGQAPEKLFFGSGTQLSVL.

The rearrangement links TRBV5-8 to TRBJ1-1; 10 positions match TRBD1. V was clipped by 3 bases and J by 5 bases; unmatched bases: 4. Germline CDR1 is SGHTS and CDR2 is YDEGEE. This CDR3 spans 14 amino acids. The CDR3 loop reads CASSSGQGFTEAFF. The DNA for the CDR3 is TGTGCCAGCAGCTCGGGACAGGGGTTTACTGAAGCTTTCTTT. The full variable domain, with the rest looked up from reference TRBV5-8 and TRBJ1-1, is EAGVTQSPTHLIKTRGQQATLRCSPISGHTSVYWYQQALGLGLQFLLWYDEGEERNRGNFPPRFSGRQFPNYSSELNVNALELEDSALYLCASSSGQGFTEAFFGQGTRLTVV.

The chain couples TRBV5-4 to TRBJ1-1; TRBD1 is a possible D gene (5 bases). CDR3 size: 15 residues. CDR1 and CDR2 from the germline V gene are SGHNT and YYREEE (reference sequence). Trimming cost V 3 bases and J 2 bases, with 14 bases left between them. The CDR3 DNA reads TGTGCCAGCAGCTCCCATGGGCAGGGAAACACTGAAGCTTTCTTT. Protein sequence: CASSSHGQGNTEAFF.

CDR3 in DNA: TGTGCCTGGAGTGGAGGACAGGGGGCCTCTGAAGCTTTCTTT. Its translation: CAWSGGQGASEAFF. V usage is TRBV30 and J usage is TRBJ1-1; TRBD1 agrees at 11 bases. The trim removed 1 base at V and 6 bases at J, leaving 4 bases unmatched. The germline CDR1 and CDR2 sequences are GTSNPN and SVGIG (reference sequence). CDR3 length: 14 amino acids. Drawing the rest from reference TRBV30 and TRBJ1-1, the complete variable domain is SQTIHQWPATLVQPVGSPLSLECTVEGTSNPNLYWYRQAAGRGLQLLFYSVGIGQISSEVPQNLSASRPQDRQFILSSKKLLLSDSGFYLCAWSGGQGASEAFFGQGTRLTVV.

V gene TRBV7-3 combines with J gene TRBJ2-2, with D unresolved. The germline V gene encodes CDR1 SGHTA and CDR2 FQGTGA. The CDR3 has 14 residues. Trimming removed 5 bases at V and 1 base at J, with 8 bases between. In DNA form, the CDR3 reads TGTGCCAGCAGCACGACGGGGAACACCGGGGAGCTGTTTTTT. Its translation: CASSTTGNTGELFF.

This clone occurred once. This sequence joins TRBV27 and TRBJ2-1; perhaps TRBD1 as D (6 bases). The CDR3 spans 15 residues. CDR1 MNHEY and CDR2 SMNVEV come from the germline V gene (reference sequence). V lost 6 bases, J lost 10 bases, and 22 bases lay in between. The CDR3: CASSPGESTWREQFF. CDR3 sequence (DNA): TGTGCCAGCAGCCCAGGGGAATCTACTTGGCGGGAGCAGTTCTTC.

The chain joins TRBV19 to TRBJ2-1; 8 nucleotides agree with TRBD1. Germline V gene lookup returns CDR1 LNHDA and CDR2 SQIVND (reference sequence). This CDR3 spans 15 amino acids. Losses at the gene ends were 5 bases for V and 6 bases for J; bases not matched to a gene: 9. The CDR3 coding sequence is TGTGCCAGTAGTGGGCGGACAGGGAAGTTCAATGAGCAGTTCTTC. This codes for CASSGRTGKFNEQFF.

The V and J genes are TRBV25-1 and TRBJ1-6, with a possible D match to TRBD1 (6 bases). The length of the CDR3 is 16 residues. Trimming cost V 3 bases and J 0 bases, with 9 bases left between them. Germline values: CDR1 MGHDK, CDR2 SYGVNS. CDR3 bases: TGTGCCAGCAGTGAGAGGGGGAGCTCCTATAATTCACCCCTCCACTTT. This gives the protein CASSERGSSYNSPLHF.